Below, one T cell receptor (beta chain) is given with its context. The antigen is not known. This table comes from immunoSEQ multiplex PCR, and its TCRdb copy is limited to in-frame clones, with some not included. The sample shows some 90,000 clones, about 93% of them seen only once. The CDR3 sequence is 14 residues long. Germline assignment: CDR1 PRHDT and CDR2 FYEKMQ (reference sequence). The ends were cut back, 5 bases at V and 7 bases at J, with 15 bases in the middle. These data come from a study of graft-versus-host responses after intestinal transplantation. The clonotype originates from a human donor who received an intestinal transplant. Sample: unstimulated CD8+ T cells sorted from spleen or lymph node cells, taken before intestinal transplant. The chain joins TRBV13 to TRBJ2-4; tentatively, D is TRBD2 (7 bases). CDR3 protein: CASSSQGRGNIQYF. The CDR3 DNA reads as TGTGCCAGCAGCAGCCAGGGGCGGGGGAACATTCAGTACTTC.